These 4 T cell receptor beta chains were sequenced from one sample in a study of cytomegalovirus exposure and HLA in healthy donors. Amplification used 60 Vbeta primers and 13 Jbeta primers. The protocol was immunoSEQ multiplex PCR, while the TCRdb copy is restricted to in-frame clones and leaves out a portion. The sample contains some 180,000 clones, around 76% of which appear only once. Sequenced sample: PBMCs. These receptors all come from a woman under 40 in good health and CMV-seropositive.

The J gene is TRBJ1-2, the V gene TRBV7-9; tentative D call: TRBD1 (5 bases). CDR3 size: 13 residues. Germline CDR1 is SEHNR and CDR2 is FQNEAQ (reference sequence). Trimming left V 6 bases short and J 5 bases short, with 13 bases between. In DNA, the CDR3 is TGTGCCAGCAGTAATCAAGGGGTTTATGGCTACACCTTC. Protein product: CASSNQGVYGYTF.

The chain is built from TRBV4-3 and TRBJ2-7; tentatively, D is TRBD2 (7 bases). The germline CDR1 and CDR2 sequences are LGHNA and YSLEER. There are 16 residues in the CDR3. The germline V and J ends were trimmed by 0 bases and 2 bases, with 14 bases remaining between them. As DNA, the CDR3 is TGCGCCAGCAGCCAAGATTGGGGGGGCGGAGCCTACGAGCAGTACTTC. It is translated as CASSQDWGGGAYEQYF.

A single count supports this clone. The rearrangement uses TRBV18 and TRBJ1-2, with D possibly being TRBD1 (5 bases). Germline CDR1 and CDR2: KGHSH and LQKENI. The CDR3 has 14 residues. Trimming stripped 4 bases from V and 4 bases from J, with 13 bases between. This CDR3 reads CASSRPGGSYGYTF. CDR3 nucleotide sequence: TGTGCCAGCTCACGCCCGGGGGGTAGCTATGGCTACACCTTC.

CDR3 nucleotides: TGTGCCAGCAGGAGACAGGGGGCAATCACCGGGGAGCTGTTTTTT. Its protein product is CASRRQGAITGELFF. The chain couples TRBV4-2 to TRBJ2-2; 10 positions agree with TRBD1. Germline V gene data show CDR1 as LGHNA and CDR2 as YNFKEQ. V trimming: 6 bases; J trimming: 4 bases; junction bases outside the gene matches: 5. The CDR3 runs 15 residues.